This TCR beta chain emerged from a study of control samples from healthy donors and cancer patients. Assay: immunoSEQ multiplex PCR; the TCRdb copy retains only in-frame clones and omits some. The sample consists of more than 100,000 clones, approximately 93% of them appearing once. Germline V gene lookup returns CDR1 LNHNV and CDR2 YYDKDF (reference sequence). V lost 0 bases and J 12 bases, leaving 9 bases between the germline ends. The CDR3 contains 12 residues. The sequence was obtained from a woman between 18 and 29 years old in good health. Sample: blood. The chain employs TRBV15 and TRBJ2-1; a possible D gene is TRBD2 (6 bases). The CDR3 coding sequence is TGTGCCACCAGCAGAGAGGCGGGGTGGCAGTTCTTC. It yields the protein CATSREAGWQFF.